This T cell receptor (beta chain) was sequenced in a study of identical twins. Study-level results: It was cross-sectional statistical analysis, not following the same donors, that the conclusions relied on. Clonotypes of the beta chain that were abundant in cord blood carried fewer insertions (memory repertoires showed none).

A word on this clonotype: Antigen specificity is unknown. This may come from a read error, since a much larger clone is one base off.

Germline V gene data show CDR1 as SGHTA and CDR2 as FQGNSA. The CDR3 has 12 amino acids. TCRdb redid the calling of the 5' RACE reads with MiXCR, one entry per CDR3 protein. The top ten clones hold under 3.5% of a sample with 450,000 to 650,000 distinct CDR3 sequences, approximately 10% of them seen once. This sample was also put to use in a study of yellow fever vaccine responses in identical twins.

Material for sequencing was PBMCs. The sequence was obtained from a woman in her late teens or twenties in good health. The chain employs TRBV7-2 and TRBJ2-5; D gene uncertain. The CDR3, as DNA: TGTGCCAGCAGCCTGTCGGAAGAGACCCAGTGCTTC. This encodes CASSLSEETQCF.